This T cell receptor (beta chain) was obtained from a study of blood T cell repertoires in COVID-19. The germline gives CDR1 SQVTM, CDR2 ANQGSEA. V lost 4 bases, J lost 0 bases, and 10 bases lay in between. CDR3 length: 13 residues. The repertoire was sequenced with immunoSEQ multiplex PCR; TCRdb's copy has only in-frame clones and lacks some. The sample lists 70,000 to 95,000 clones, 85% to 90% occurring once. The V and J genes are TRBV29-1 and TRBJ2-7; no reliable D call. Sequencing used peripheral blood. This receptor was obtained from a woman of 80 years or more with active COVID-19. This CDR3 is CSVAPGSSYEQYF. The CDR3 DNA reads as TGCAGCGTTGCCCCTGGTAGCTCCTACGAGCAGTACTTC.